Below are 18 T cell receptor beta chains sequenced from a single sample in a study of blood T cell repertoires in COVID-19. Profiling relied on immunoSEQ multiplex PCR, and the TCRdb table lists in-frame clones only, not all of them. Of approximately 260,000 clones listed, nearly 90% are singletons. The sequenced material came from peripheral blood. The receptors originated from a woman aged 40 to 50 who had recovered from COVID-19.

The chain's CDR3 is CASSLITGTYNEQFF. CDR3 bases: TGTGCCAGCAGCTTGATCACCGGGACTTACAATGAGCAGTTCTTC. V is TRBV5-5 and J is TRBJ2-1; TRBD2 is a possible D gene (6 bases). The CDR3 is 15 residues long. Trimming removed 1 base from V and 4 bases from J, with 12 bases in between. The germline CDR1 and CDR2 sequences are SGHKS and YYEKEE (reference sequence). The whole variable domain, remainder taken from reference TRBV5-5 and TRBJ2-1, is DAGVTQSPTHLIKTRGQQVTLRCSPISGHKSVSWYQQVLGQGPQFIFQYYEKEERGRGNFPDRFSARQFPNYSSELNVNALLLGDSALYLCASSLITGTYNEQFFGPGTRLTVL.

This rearrangement joins TRBV4-1 to TRBJ1-3; 11 bases are shared with TRBD1. The CDR3 runs 19 residues. V was pared by 0 bases and J by 0 bases, with 7 bases of the junction left unmatched. The germline V gene has CDR1 MGHRA and CDR2 YSYEKL. The CDR3 DNA reads TGCGCCAGCAGCCAAGACCCGGGACAGGGGGTCGTCTCTGGAAACACCATATATTTT. Amino acid sequence: CASSQDPGQGVVSGNTIYF.

The chain is built from TRBV19 and TRBJ1-1, with 11 bases identical to TRBD1. This CDR3 contains 17 residues. Germline V CDR1 and CDR2: LNHDA, SQIVND (reference sequence). Trimming cost V 3 bases and J 4 bases; bases outside gene matches: 10. The CDR3 DNA reads TGTGCCAGTAGTATGGGGAGGGACAGGGGGGGAGGCACTGAAGCTTTCTTT. It encodes CASSMGRDRGGGTEAFF.

CDR3 residues: CAWSRVAGVYEQYF. CDR3 nucleotides: TGTGCCTGGAGTAGGGTAGCGGGAGTCTACGAGCAGTACTTC. V gene TRBV30 combines with J gene TRBJ2-7; 9 bases match TRBD2. The CDR3 spans 14 residues. V was pared by 2 bases and J by 3 bases, with 5 bases of the junction left unmatched. Germline V gives CDR1 GTSNPN, CDR2 SVGIG (reference sequence).

This chain uses TRBV19 with TRBJ2-3; perhaps TRBD2 as D (6 bases). CDR3 length: 17 amino acids. Germline lookup yields CDR1 LNHDA and CDR2 SQIVND (reference sequence). V lost 4 bases and J 4 bases, leaving 21 bases between the germline ends. CDR3 coding DNA: TGTGCCAGTAGTAGTTCCTTGGGGACTTCGAGGGCAGATACGCAGTATTTT. It codes for CASSSSLGTSRADTQYF.

This clone was counted a single time. The rearrangement joins TRBV27 to TRBJ2-3; unclear D gene. In germline, CDR1 is MNHEY, CDR2 SMNVEV (reference sequence). The length of the CDR3 is 16 residues. V gave up 5 bases and J gave up 2 bases, with 17 bases separating them. In DNA, the CDR3 is TGTGCCAGCAGTCCCTCGCGCTCGACAATCACAGATACGCAGTATTTT. It encodes CASSPSRSTITDTQYF.

The chain carries TRBV6-6 and TRBJ2-5; a possible D gene is TRBD2 (6 bases). This CDR3 spans 15 amino acids. Germline-derived CDR1 and CDR2 are MNHNY and SVGAGI (reference sequence). V was cut by 2 bases and J by 1 base, with 11 bases left in between. CDR3 sequence (DNA): TGTGCCAGCAGTTACCCCGCGGGACTCCAAGAGACCCAGTACTTC. Its protein product is CASSYPAGLQETQYF.

The chain carries TRBV2 and TRBJ1-6, with D possibly matching TRBD1 (6 bases). This CDR3 has 15 residues. Germline lookup yields CDR1 SNHLY and CDR2 FYNNEI. Trimming took 1 base from V and 9 from J, leaving 13 bases between them. The CDR3 DNA follows: TGTGCCAGCAGTGAAGAGGGAGGGGGGCGTTCACCCCTCCACTTT. Its protein is CASSEEGGGRSPLHF.

The chain employs TRBV10-3 and TRBJ1-5; D perhaps matches TRBD1 (6 bases). Germline loops: CDR1 ENHRY, CDR2 SYGVKD. CDR3 length equals 14 residues. V shed 0 bases and J shed 12 bases, with 15 bases lying between them. CDR3 amino acids: CAISESGSYRVQHF. In DNA, the CDR3 is TGTGCCATCAGTGAGTCAGGGTCCTACAGGGTCCAGCATTTT.

The chain has TRBV6-6 and TRBJ1-5; a weak D match, TRBD1 (6 bases). The V and J ends lost 0 bases and 2 bases respectively, with 8 bases between them. Germline CDR1 reads MNHNY; CDR2 reads SVGAGI (reference sequence). The CDR3 runs 15 residues. CDR3 residues: CASSYSGAGNQPQHF. CDR3 DNA sequence: TGTGCCAGCAGTTACTCGGGGGCGGGCAATCAGCCCCAGCATTTT.

The chain links TRBV6-5 to TRBJ2-4; 10 bases are a match to TRBD1. The CDR3 consists of 14 residues. The V gene's germline CDR1 is MNHEY and CDR2 SVGAGI. Germline trimming cut 6 bases from V and 7 bases from J; bases unmatched to any gene: 6. In nucleotides, the CDR3 is TGTGCCAGCAGGGTCCGACAGGGGGCGAACATTCAGTACTTC. Translated, it gives CASRVRQGANIQYF.

This chain uses TRBV28 with TRBJ1-2; 7 bases fit TRBD1. The ends lost 6 bases at V and 2 bases at J; junction bases unmatched: 6. The CDR3 is 14 residues long. Germline V lookup: CDR1 MDHEN, CDR2 SYDVKM. This CDR3 reads CASREGQANYGYTF. In DNA form, the CDR3 reads TGTGCCAGCAGGGAAGGACAGGCAAACTATGGCTACACCTTC.

The rearrangement uses TRBV7-2 and TRBJ2-2; TRBD2 matches at 8 bases. CDR1 and CDR2 (germline): SGHTA, FQGNSA. V lost 3 bases to trimming and J lost 0 bases; unmatched junction nucleotides: 3. The CDR3 has 16 amino acids. DNA of the CDR3: TGTGCCAGCAGCTTTAGCGGGGCCTCGAACACCGGGGAGCTGTTTTTT. It codes for CASSFSGASNTGELFF.

This chain connects TRBV24-1 to TRBJ2-1; the match to TRBD2 covers 7 bases. Germline V gene sequence: CDR1 KGHDR, CDR2 SFDVKD. This CDR3 contains 13 residues. Germline trimming cut 5 bases from V and 7 bases from J; bases unmatched to any gene: 4. The CDR3 nucleotides are TGTGCCACCAGTGTAGCCGGGAGGAATGAGCAGTTCTTC. Protein: CATSVAGRNEQFF.

V gene TRBV7-3 combines with J gene TRBJ1-2; TRBD1 might be the D (6 bases). This CDR3 contains 13 residues. The V end was cut by 5 bases, the J end by 6 bases, with 13 bases between. The V gene's germline CDR1 is SGHTA and CDR2 FQGTGA. The CDR3 bases are TGTGCCAGCAGCCGAGGGGGGGGCGATGGCTACACCTTC. Its translation is CASSRGGGDGYTF.

This clone occurred once. This sequence joins TRBV19 and TRBJ1-1; TRBD1 might be the D (5 bases). With 9 bases removed from V and 5 bases from J, the gap between germline ends came to 16 bases. Per germline, CDR1 LNHDA and CDR2 SQIVND (reference sequence). CDR3 length: 13 amino acids. CDR3 sequence: CASRLWGGTEAFF. CDR3 coding DNA: TGTGCCAGCCGGCTATGGGGGGGGACTGAAGCTTTCTTT.

This chain joins TRBV4-3 and TRBJ1-2; D possibly corresponds to TRBD1 (6 bases). Germline V gene data show CDR1 as LGHNA and CDR2 as YSLEER. The CDR3 is 16 residues long. V lost 0 bases to trimming and J lost 5 bases, with 16 bases between them. In DNA, the CDR3 is TGCGCCAGCAGCCAAGATGCCGGGACAATATTATATGGCTACACCTTC. It encodes CASSQDAGTILYGYTF.

The chain employs TRBV11-2 and TRBJ2-7; tentative D call: TRBD2 (6 bases). Germline values: CDR1 SGHAT, CDR2 FQNNGV. CDR3 length: 16 residues. The V end lost 5 bases, the J end lost 2 bases, and 19 bases lay between the germline ends. The CDR3 nucleotides read TGTGCCAGCAGCCCCATCAGCCGGCGGGGAACCTACGAGCAGTACTTC. Translating it yields CASSPISRRGTYEQYF.